The rows below give T cell receptor beta chains drawn from one sample of a study of blood T cells in healthy people across ages. TCRdb fed the 5' RACE reads into MiXCR, producing one record per CDR3 protein. The table lists under 2,000,000 distinct CDR3 sequences, about 49% of them singletons. Sequencing was carried out using blood. These receptors were collected from a woman between 40 and 55 years old in good health. The CDR3 runs from the conserved cysteine through the conserved F or W. Fields, in order: J gene, V gene, D gene, clone size, CDR3 DNA, CDR3 protein. The D gene is left open where the match is weak. Clone size is stated in some rows and not others, as once, few, many or a class when expanded.

j_gene: TRBJ2-5; v_gene: TRBV15; d_gene: TRBD1; abundance: -; CDR3nt: TGTGCCACCAGCAGATTCCGGGACAGGGTCCCCAATGAGCAGTACTTC; CDR3aa: CATSRFRDRVPNEQYF
j_gene: TRBJ2-1; v_gene: TRBV27; d_gene: TRBD2; abundance: few; CDR3nt: TGTGCCAGCAGTTTCCCCGGGACTAGCGGGGGCCCTTATGAGCAGTTCTTC; CDR3aa: CASSFPGTSGGPYEQFF
j_gene: TRBJ1-5; v_gene: TRBV12-3/TRBV12-4; d_gene: -; abundance: -; CDR3nt: TGTGCCAGCAGTGTCCACAGCGATCAGCCCCAGCATTTT; CDR3aa: CASSVHSDQPQHF
j_gene: TRBJ1-4; v_gene: TRBV5-6; d_gene: -; abundance: -; CDR3nt: TGTGCCAGCAGCTGGGGCGGGAAAAAACTGTTTTTT; CDR3aa: CASSWGGKKLFF
j_gene: TRBJ2-7; v_gene: TRBV4-1; d_gene: -; abundance: -; CDR3nt: TGCGCCAGCAGCCAAGATTACGGCGACGAGCAGTACTTC; CDR3aa: CASSQDYGDEQYF
j_gene: TRBJ2-5; v_gene: TRBV11-2; d_gene: TRBD2; abundance: -; CDR3nt: TGTGCCAGCGCCGATGTAGCGGGGGCGCGAGAGACCCAGTACTTC; CDR3aa: CASADVAGARETQYF
j_gene: TRBJ2-4; v_gene: TRBV7-2; d_gene: TRBD1; abundance: -; CDR3nt: TGTGCCAGCAGCCCCGACAGGGGGAACGGCATTCAGTACTTC; CDR3aa: CASSPDRGNGIQYF
j_gene: TRBJ2-3; v_gene: TRBV20-1; d_gene: TRBD1; abundance: few; CDR3nt: TGCAGTGCTAGAGGGACCGGGACAGGGAACGCCGCAGATACGCAGTATTTT; CDR3aa: CSARGTGTGNAADTQYF
j_gene: TRBJ2-7; v_gene: TRBV9; d_gene: TRBD1; abundance: -; CDR3nt: TGTGCCAGCAGCGTCTCCCCCGGGACAGGGGCCAGTACCTACAATGAGCAGTACTTC; CDR3aa: CASSVSPGTGASTYNEQYF
j_gene: TRBJ2-4; v_gene: TRBV27; d_gene: TRBD2; abundance: -; CDR3nt: TGTGCCAGCAGTTTATCCCTAGCGGGGGGCCCGGGAAACATTCAGTACTTC; CDR3aa: CASSLSLAGGPGNIQYF
j_gene: TRBJ2-7; v_gene: TRBV6-1; d_gene: -; abundance: few; CDR3nt: TGTGCCAGCAGCGGGGACACCTACTTAGGGGAGTACTTC; CDR3aa: CASSGDTYLGEYF
j_gene: TRBJ1-4; v_gene: TRBV12-3/TRBV12-4; d_gene: TRBD1; abundance: few; CDR3nt: TGTGCCAGCAGGGAGACAGGGGGCGGTGAAAAACTGTTTTTT; CDR3aa: CASRETGGGEKLFF
j_gene: TRBJ2-5; v_gene: TRBV20-1; d_gene: -; abundance: few; CDR3nt: TGCAGTGCTAAATGGGACAACGAGTATTTGGAGACCCAGTACTTC; CDR3aa: CSAKWDNEYLETQYF
j_gene: TRBJ2-4; v_gene: TRBV6-5; d_gene: TRBD1; abundance: once; CDR3nt: TGTACCAGCAGTCCCGGGACAGGGGAAAACATTCAGTACTTC; CDR3aa: CTSSPGTGENIQYF
j_gene: TRBJ1-4; v_gene: TRBV6-1; d_gene: -; abundance: -; CDR3nt: TGTGCCAGCAGTGCACGGGGCCGGGGGACTAATGAAAAACTGTTTTTT; CDR3aa: CASSARGRGTNEKLFF
j_gene: TRBJ2-7; v_gene: TRBV5-5; d_gene: -; abundance: -; CDR3nt: TGTGCCAGCAGCTCCGGACCGAGCTTAGGCGAGCAGTACTTC; CDR3aa: CASSSGPSLGEQYF